This T cell receptor beta chain was sequenced for a study of identical twins. Via MiXCR, TCRdb re-called the 5' RACE reads, giving one row per CDR3 protein. The sample yields roughly 1.6 million distinct CDR3 sequences, about 32% seen once. CDR1 is SQVTM and CDR2 is ANQGSEA in the germline V gene. Trimming cost V 6 bases and J 6 bases; bases outside gene matches: 2. CDR3 length equals 11 residues. On this clonotype itself: Antigen: not known.

Whole-study results and caveats: Zero-insertion findings could be partly confounded by invariant cells (MAIT and iNKT cells).

The rearrangement links TRBV29-1 to TRBJ1-2; 9 positions agree with TRBD1. Sample: cord blood. The sequence came from a newborn girl in good health. For the CDR3, the DNA is TGCAGCGTCCGGACAGGGGATGGCTACACCTTC. Its translation: CSVRTGDGYTF.